This T cell receptor beta chain was profiled in a study of T cell responses to AZD1222 COVID-19 vaccine. Clones were read by immunoSEQ multiplex PCR, and TCRdb kept only the in-frame ones, dropping some. The table lists about 120,000 clones, 85% to 95% of them singletons. Germline V lookup: CDR1 SGHRS, CDR2 YFSETQ. The CDR3 is 15 residues long. Between the trimmed V and J ends, which lost 0 bases and 6 bases, there was a span of 15 bases. The count of this clone is one. The sequence derives from an adult in good health. Specimen: peripheral blood, collected on day 0 of AZD1222 vaccination. The chain joins TRBV5-1 to TRBJ2-5; D is unresolved. The CDR3 bases are TGCGCCAGCAGCTTGGCTGGGCAGTTAGTAAAGACCCAGTACTTC. This sequence encodes CASSLAGQLVKTQYF.